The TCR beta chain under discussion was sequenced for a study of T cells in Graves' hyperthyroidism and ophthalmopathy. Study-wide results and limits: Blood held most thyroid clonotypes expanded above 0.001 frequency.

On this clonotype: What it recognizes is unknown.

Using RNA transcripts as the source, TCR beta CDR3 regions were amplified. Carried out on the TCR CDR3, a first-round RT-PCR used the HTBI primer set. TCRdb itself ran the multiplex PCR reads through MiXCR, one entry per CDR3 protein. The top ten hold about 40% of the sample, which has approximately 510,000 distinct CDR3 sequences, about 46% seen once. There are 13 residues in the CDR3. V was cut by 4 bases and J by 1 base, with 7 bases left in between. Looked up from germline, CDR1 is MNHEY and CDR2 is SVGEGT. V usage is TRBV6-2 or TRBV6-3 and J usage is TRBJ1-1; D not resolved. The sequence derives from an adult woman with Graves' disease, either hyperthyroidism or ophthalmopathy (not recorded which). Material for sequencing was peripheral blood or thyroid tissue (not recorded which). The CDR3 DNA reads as TGTGCCAGCAGTTCGACGAAGAACACTGAAGCTTTCTTT. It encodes CASSSTKNTEAFF.